This TCR beta chain was sequenced in a study of cytotoxic CD8 clonotypes in ibrutinib-treated CLL. Study in general: 24 partial and 2 complete responses; at median approximately 6 years, approximately 15 remitted, roughly 12 progressed. Investigators collected response samples after a median 12 months of treatment, range 6 to 36. Study-wide results and caveats: With treatment, public clonotypes, which were uncommon, either contracted or remained stable.

This clone was found once. Its antigen is as yet unknown. Generated by immunoSEQ multiplex PCR, the TCRdb table keeps only in-frame clones and is missing some. The sample lists about 130,000 clones; 75% to 90% were seen once. The CDR3 is 11 residues long. The germline V and J ends were trimmed by 5 bases and 6 bases, with 7 bases remaining between them. Germline CDR1 is SGHVS and CDR2 is FQNEAQ. The chain has TRBV7-8 and TRBJ2-5; no clear D gene. The TCR originated in a human donor with chronic lymphocytic leukemia. The source material was PBMCs, sampled after 24 months of ibrutinib treatment. DNA for the CDR3: TGTGCCAGCAGCACCGAGCAGACCCAGTACTTC. It specifies CASSTEQTQYF.